This entry lists 4 T cell receptor beta chains sequenced from one sample in a study of cytomegalovirus exposure and HLA in healthy donors. Researchers ran the PCR with 60 Vbeta and 13 Jbeta primers. Repertoires were generated with immunoSEQ multiplex PCR, while TCRdb's copy carries only in-frame clones and drops some. The data contain fewer than 200,000 clones, 75% to 85% of them singletons. Material for sequencing was PBMCs. All receptors derive from a man in his fifties or sixties in good health and CMV-seropositive.

The V gene is TRBV28, the J gene TRBJ2-5; tentatively, D is TRBD1 (5 bases). The J call is in doubt because the DNA end fits TRBJ2-7 better. The V gene's germline CDR1 is MDHEN and CDR2 SYDVKM. The CDR3 sequence is 15 residues long. The CDR3 sequence: CASSSPLGAAYEQYF. CDR3 coding DNA: TGTGCCAGCAGTTCCCCTCTTGGGGCGGCGTACGAGCAGTACTTC.

The J gene is TRBJ2-2, the V gene TRBV4-3, with 9 bases aligning to TRBD1. V trimming: 4 bases; J trimming: 4 bases; junction bases outside the gene matches: 4. This CDR3 region has 15 residues. Per germline, CDR1 LGHNA and CDR2 YSLEER. The CDR3 reads CASSLGTGSTGELFF. The CDR3 region has the DNA TGCGCCAGCAGCCTCGGGACAGGGAGCACCGGGGAGCTGTTTTTT.

The chain links TRBV19 to TRBJ2-2; tentative D call: TRBD1 (5 bases). Trimming removed 3 bases from V and 1 base from J, with 9 bases in between. The CDR3 consists of 15 residues. Per the germline V gene, CDR1 is LNHDA and CDR2 is SQIVND (reference sequence). CDR3 nucleotide sequence: TGTGCCAGTAGTATCTTAACAGGGAACACCGGGGAGCTGTTTTTT. This sequence encodes CASSILTGNTGELFF.

The gene calls are TRBV4-2 and TRBJ2-3, with TRBD1 identical over 9 bases. CDR3 length: 16 residues. The V gene's germline CDR1 is LGHNA and CDR2 YNFKEQ. V lost 5 bases and J lost 3; bases outside the gene matches: 9. Here the CDR3 reads CASSREDRGGTDTQYF. CDR3 coding DNA: TGTGCCAGCAGCAGAGAGGACAGGGGAGGTACAGATACGCAGTATTTT.